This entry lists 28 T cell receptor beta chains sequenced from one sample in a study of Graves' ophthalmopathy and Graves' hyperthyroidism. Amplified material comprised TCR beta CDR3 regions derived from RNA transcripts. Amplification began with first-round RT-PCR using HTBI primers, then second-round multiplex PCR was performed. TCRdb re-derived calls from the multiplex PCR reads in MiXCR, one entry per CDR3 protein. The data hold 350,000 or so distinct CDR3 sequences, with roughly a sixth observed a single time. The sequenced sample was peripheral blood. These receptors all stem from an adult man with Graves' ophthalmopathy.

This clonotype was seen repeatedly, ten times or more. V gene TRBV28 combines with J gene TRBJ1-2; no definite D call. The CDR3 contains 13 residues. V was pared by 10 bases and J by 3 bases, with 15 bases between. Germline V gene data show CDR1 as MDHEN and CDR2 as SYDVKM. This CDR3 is CATEEGSDYGYTF. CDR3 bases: TGTGCCACCGAAGAAGGGTCAGACTATGGCTACACCTTC.

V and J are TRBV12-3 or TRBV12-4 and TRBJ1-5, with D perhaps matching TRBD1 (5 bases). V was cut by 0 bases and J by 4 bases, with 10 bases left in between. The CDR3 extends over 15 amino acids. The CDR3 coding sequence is TGTGCCAGCAGTTTAGCGGGGGTAGTGAATCAGCCCCAGCATTTT. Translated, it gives CASSLAGVVNQPQHF.

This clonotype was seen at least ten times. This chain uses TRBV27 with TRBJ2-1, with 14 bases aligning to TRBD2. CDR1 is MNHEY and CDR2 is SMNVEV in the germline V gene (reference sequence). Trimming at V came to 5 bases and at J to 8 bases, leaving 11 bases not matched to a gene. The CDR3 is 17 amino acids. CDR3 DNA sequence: TGTGCCAGCAGTCTACCAGGGACTAGCGGGAGTATCTATGAGCAGTTCTTC. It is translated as CASSLPGTSGSIYEQFF.

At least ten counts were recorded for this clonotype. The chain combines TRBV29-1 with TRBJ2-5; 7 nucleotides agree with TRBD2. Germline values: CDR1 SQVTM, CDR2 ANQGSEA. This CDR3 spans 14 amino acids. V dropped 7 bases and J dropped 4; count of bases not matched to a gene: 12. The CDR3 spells CSAAKSGGRETQYF. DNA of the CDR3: TGCAGCGCCGCGAAGTCGGGGGGTCGAGAGACCCAGTACTTC.

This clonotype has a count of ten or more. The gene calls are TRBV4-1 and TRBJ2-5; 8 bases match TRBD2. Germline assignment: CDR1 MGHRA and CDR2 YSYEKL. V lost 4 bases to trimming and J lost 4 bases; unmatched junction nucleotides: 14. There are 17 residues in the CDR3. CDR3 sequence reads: CASSRSPTGGGGETQYF. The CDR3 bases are TGCGCCAGCAGCCGATCACCGACGGGGGGGGGCGGAGAGACCCAGTACTTC.

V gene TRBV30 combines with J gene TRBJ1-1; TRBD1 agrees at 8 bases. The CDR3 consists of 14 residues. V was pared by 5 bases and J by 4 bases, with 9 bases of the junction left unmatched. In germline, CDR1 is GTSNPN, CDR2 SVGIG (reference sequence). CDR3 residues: CAWAQGAAGTEAFF. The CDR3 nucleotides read TGTGCCTGGGCCCAGGGGGCTGCGGGCACTGAAGCTTTCTTT.

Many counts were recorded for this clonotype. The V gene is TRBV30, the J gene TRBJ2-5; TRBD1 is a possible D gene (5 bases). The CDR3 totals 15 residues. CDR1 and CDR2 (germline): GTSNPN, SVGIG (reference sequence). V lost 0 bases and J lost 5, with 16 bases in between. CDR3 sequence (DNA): TGTGCCTGGAGTGTAGGAAAAGGGGTCGGGGAGACCCAGTACTTC. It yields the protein CAWSVGKGVGETQYF.

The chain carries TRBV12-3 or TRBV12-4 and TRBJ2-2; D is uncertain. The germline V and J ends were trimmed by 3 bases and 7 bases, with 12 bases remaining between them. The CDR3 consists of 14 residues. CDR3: CASSLERVVGELFF. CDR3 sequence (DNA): TGTGCCAGCAGTTTGGAAAGGGTCGTCGGGGAGCTGTTTTTT.

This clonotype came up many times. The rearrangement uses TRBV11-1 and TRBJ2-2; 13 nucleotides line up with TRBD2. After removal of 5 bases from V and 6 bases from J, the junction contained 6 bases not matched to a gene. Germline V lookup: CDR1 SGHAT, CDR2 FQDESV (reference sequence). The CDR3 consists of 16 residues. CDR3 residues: CASSEGLAGLAGELFF. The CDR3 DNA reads TGTGCCAGCAGCGAGGGACTAGCGGGGTTAGCCGGGGAGCTGTTTTTT.

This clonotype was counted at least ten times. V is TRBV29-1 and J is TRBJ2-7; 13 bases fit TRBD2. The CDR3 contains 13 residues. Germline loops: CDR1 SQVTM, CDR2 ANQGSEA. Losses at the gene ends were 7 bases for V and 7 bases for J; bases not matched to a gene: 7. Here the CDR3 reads CSASGLAGKEQYF. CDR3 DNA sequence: TGCAGCGCCTCGGGACTAGCGGGGAAGGAGCAGTACTTC.

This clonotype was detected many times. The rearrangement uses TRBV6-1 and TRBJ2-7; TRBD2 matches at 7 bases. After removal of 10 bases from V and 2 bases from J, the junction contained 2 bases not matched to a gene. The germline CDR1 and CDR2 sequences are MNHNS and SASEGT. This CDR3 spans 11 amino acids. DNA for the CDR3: TGTGCCACTAGCGGTACCTACGAGCAGTACTTC. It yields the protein CATSGTYEQYF.

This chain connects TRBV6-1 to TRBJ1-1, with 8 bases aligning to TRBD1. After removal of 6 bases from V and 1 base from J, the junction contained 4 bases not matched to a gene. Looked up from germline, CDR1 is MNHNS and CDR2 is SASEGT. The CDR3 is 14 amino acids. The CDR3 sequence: CASRQGGQNTEAFF. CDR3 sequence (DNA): TGTGCCAGCAGACAGGGGGGACAGAACACTGAAGCTTTCTTT.

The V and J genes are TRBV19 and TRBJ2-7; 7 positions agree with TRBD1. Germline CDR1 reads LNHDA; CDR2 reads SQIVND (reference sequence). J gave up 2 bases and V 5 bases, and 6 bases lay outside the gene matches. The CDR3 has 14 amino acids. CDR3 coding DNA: TGTGCCAGTAGTGTCGGACAGGCTCCCTACGAGCAGTACTTC. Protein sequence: CASSVGQAPYEQYF.

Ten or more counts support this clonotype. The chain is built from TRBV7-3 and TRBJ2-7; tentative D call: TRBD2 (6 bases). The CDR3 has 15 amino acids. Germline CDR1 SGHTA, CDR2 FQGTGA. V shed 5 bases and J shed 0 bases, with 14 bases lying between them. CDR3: CASSPGGANSYEQYF. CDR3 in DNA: TGTGCCAGCAGCCCGGGCGGGGCCAACTCCTACGAGCAGTACTTC. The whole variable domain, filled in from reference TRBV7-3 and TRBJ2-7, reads GAGVSQTPSNKVTEKGKYVELRCDPISGHTALYWYRQSLGQGPEFLIYFQGTGAADDSGLPNDRFFAVRPEGSVSTLKIQRTERGDSAVYLCASSPGGANSYEQYFGPGTRLTVT.

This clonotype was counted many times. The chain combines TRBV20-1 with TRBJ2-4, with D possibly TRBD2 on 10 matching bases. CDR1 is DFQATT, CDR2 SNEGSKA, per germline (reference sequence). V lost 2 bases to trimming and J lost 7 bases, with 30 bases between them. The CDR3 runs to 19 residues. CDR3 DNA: TGCAGTGCTAGACCCGGACAGGGGTGGGCTAGCGGGAGAAGGAACATTCAGTACTTC. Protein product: CSARPGQGWASGRRNIQYF.

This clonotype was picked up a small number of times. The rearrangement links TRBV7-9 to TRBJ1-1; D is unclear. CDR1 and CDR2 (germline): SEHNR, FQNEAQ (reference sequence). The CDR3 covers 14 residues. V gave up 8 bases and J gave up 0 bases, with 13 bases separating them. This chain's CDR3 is CASVFSAVNTEAFF. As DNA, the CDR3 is TGTGCCAGCGTGTTCTCGGCGGTGAACACTGAAGCTTTCTTT.

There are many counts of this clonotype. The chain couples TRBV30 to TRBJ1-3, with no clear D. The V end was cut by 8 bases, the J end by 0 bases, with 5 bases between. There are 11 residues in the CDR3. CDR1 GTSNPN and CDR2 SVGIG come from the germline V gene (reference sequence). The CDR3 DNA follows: TGTGCCCAGTTCTCTGGAAACACCATATATTTT. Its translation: CAQFSGNTIYF. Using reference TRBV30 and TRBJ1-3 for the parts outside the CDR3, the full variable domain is SQTIHQWPATLVQPVGSPLSLECTVEGTSNPNLYWYRQAAGRGLQLLFYSVGIGQISSEVPQNLSASRPQDRQFILSSKKLLLSDSGFYLCAQFSGNTIYFGEGSWLTVV.

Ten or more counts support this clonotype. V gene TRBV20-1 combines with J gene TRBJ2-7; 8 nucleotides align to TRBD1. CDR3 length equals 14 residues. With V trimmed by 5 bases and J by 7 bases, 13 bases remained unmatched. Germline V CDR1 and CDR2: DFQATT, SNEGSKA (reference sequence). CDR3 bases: TGCAGTGCTTGGGCCCAGGGGGCGCCGGGGGAGCAGTACTTC. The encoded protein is CSAWAQGAPGEQYF.

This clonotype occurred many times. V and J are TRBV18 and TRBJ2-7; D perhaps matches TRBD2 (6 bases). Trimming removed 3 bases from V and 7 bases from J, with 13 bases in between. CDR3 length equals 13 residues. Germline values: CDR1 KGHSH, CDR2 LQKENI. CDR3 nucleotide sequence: TGTGCCAGCTCACCTGGGGCGGGACGAGAGCAGTACTTC. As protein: CASSPGAGREQYF.

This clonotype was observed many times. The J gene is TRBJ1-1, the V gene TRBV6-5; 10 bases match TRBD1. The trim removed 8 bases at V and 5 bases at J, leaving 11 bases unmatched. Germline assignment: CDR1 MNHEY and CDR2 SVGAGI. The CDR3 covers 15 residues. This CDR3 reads CASVSRDRGGTEAFF. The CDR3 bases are TGTGCCAGCGTATCCCGGGACAGGGGAGGAACTGAAGCTTTCTTT.

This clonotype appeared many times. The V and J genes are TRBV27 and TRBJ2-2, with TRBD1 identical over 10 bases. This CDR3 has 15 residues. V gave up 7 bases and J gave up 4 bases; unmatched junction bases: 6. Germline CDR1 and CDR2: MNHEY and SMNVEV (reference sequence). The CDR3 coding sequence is TGTGCCAGCAACGAAGACAGGGGGCGCACCGGGGAGCTGTTTTTT. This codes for CASNEDRGRTGELFF.

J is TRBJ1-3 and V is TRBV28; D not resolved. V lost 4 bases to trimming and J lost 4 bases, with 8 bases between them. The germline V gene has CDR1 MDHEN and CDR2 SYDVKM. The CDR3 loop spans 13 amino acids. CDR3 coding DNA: TGTGCCAGCAGTTCACCCGGGGGAAACACCATATATTTT. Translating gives CASSSPGGNTIYF.

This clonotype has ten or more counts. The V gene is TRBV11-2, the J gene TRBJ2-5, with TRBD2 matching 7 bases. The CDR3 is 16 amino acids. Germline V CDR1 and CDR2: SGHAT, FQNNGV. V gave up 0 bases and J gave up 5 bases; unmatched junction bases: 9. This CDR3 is CASSLDWSGRAETQYF. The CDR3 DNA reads TGTGCCAGCAGCTTAGATTGGTCGGGGAGGGCCGAGACCCAGTACTTC. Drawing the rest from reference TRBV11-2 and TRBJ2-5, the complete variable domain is EAGVAQSPRYKIIEKRQSVAFWCNPISGHATLYWYQQILGQGPKLLIQFQNNGVVDDSQLPKDRFSAERLKGVDSTLKIQPAKLEDSAVYLCASSLDWSGRAETQYFGPGTRLLVL.

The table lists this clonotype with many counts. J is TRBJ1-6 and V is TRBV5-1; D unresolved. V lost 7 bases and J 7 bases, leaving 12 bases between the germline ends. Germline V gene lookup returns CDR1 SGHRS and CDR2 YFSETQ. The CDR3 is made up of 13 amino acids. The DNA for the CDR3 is TGCGCCAGCGCAAGGGAGCTAAATTCACCCCTCCACTTT. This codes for CASARELNSPLHF.

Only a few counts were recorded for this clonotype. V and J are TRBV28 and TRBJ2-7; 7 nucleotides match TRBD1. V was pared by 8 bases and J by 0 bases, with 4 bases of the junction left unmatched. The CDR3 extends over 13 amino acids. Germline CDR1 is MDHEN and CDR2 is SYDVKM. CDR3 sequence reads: CASGDSSSYEQYF. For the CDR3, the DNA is TGTGCCAGCGGGGACAGCAGCTCCTACGAGCAGTACTTC.

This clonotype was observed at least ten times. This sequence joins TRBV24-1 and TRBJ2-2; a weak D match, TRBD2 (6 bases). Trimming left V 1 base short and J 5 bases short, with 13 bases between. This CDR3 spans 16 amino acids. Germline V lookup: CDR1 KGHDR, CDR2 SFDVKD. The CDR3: CATSDFAGKITGELFF. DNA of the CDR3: TGTGCCACCAGTGATTTTGCGGGAAAGATTACCGGGGAGCTGTTTTTT.

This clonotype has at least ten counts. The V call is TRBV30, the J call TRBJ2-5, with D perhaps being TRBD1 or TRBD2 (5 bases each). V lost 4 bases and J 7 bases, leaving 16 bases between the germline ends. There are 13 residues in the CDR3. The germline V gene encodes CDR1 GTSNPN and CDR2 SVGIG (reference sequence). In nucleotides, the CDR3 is TGTGCCTGGACCGACTCCCCAGGGAGGACCCAGTACTTC. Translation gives CAWTDSPGRTQYF. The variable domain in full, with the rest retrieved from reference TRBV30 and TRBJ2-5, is SQTIHQWPATLVQPVGSPLSLECTVEGTSNPNLYWYRQAAGRGLQLLFYSVGIGQISSEVPQNLSASRPQDRQFILSSKKLLLSDSGFYLCAWTDSPGRTQYFGPGTRLLVL.

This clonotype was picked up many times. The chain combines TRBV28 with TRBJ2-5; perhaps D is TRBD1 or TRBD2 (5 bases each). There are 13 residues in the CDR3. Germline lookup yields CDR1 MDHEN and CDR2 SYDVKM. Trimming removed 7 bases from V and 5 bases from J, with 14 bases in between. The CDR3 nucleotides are TGTGCCAGCACCGGGACGCAACGGGAGACCCAGTACTTC. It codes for CASTGTQRETQYF.